The 13 T cell receptor beta chains presented below share a single source sample, sequenced in a study of cytomegalovirus exposure and HLA in healthy donors. PCR employed 60 Vbeta and 13 Jbeta primers. Libraries were prepared by immunoSEQ multiplex PCR; TCRdb keeps only in-frame clonotypes and omits some of them. This table holds approximately 190,000 clones, around 75% found once. The sequenced sample consisted of PBMCs. The source is a man between 40 and 49 years old in good health and CMV-seropositive.

The chain links TRBV9 to TRBJ2-1, with 10 bases matching TRBD2. The ends lost 1 base at V and 9 bases at J; junction bases unmatched: 7. This CDR3 spans 15 amino acids. Germline lookup yields CDR1 SGDLS and CDR2 YYNGEE. Here the CDR3 DNA reads TGTGCCAGCAGCGTACCAGCGGGGGGGTTCAGTGAGCAGTTCTTC. Residues: CASSVPAGGFSEQFF.

The rearrangement uses TRBV9 and TRBJ2-2, with 8 bases lining up with TRBD2. CDR1 and CDR2 (germline): SGDLS, YYNGEE. CDR3 length: 18 residues. V was clipped by 3 bases and J by 0 bases; unmatched bases: 10. CDR3 DNA sequence: TGTGCCAGCAGCGGCCACCCCGGACTAGCTGCGAACACCGGGGAGCTGTTTTTT. Translation: CASSGHPGLAANTGELFF.

The V and J genes are TRBV25-1 and TRBJ2-7; 9 bases fit TRBD1. The ends lost 5 bases at V and 5 bases at J; junction bases unmatched: 4. This CDR3 comprises 13 residues. Per germline, CDR1 MGHDK and CDR2 SYGVNS. Here the CDR3 reads CASSKQGADEQYF. In nucleotides, the CDR3 is TGTGCCAGCAGTAAACAGGGGGCCGACGAGCAGTACTTC.

This chain links TRBV7-3 with TRBJ2-2, with 7 bases that match TRBD2. Germline V gives CDR1 SGHTA, CDR2 FQGTGA. With V trimmed by 1 base and J by 1 base, 6 bases remained unmatched. This CDR3 has 17 amino acids. The CDR3 loop is CASSLKGRGGNTGELFF. In nucleotides, the CDR3 is TGTGCCAGCAGCTTAAAGGGTCGCGGGGGGAACACCGGGGAGCTGTTTTTT. The full variable domain, in which reference TRBV7-3 and TRBJ2-2 provide the parts outside the CDR3, is GAGVSQTPSNKVTEKGKYVELRCDPISGHTALYWYRQSLGQGPEFLIYFQGTGAADDSGLPNDRFFAVRPEGSVSTLKIQRTERGDSAVYLCASSLKGRGGNTGELFFGEGSRLTVL.

The rearrangement joins TRBV6-1 to TRBJ2-7; 7 nucleotides align to TRBD1. The germline CDR1 and CDR2 sequences are MNHNS and SASEGT. V gave up 5 bases and J gave up 4 bases; unmatched junction bases: 2. This CDR3 is 12 amino acids long. Here the CDR3 reads CASSRTGYEQYF. CDR3 nucleotide sequence: TGTGCCAGCAGTCGGACAGGTTACGAGCAGTACTTC.

The chain couples TRBV25-1 to TRBJ2-2; the D gene is possibly TRBD1 (6 bases). The germline V gene encodes CDR1 MGHDK and CDR2 SYGVNS. V was pared by 1 base and J by 3 bases, with 9 bases between. This CDR3 has 15 residues. The CDR3 reads CASSELQGHTGELFF. The CDR3 bases are TGTGCCAGCAGTGAATTACAGGGACACACCGGGGAGCTGTTTTTT.

This clone was seen a handful of times. DNA of the CDR3: TGTGCCAGCAGCTTGATGGCGGACAATCAGCCCCAGCATTTT. It codes for CASSLMADNQPQHF. The V gene is TRBV5-4, the J gene TRBJ1-5; D is unclear. Trimming took 1 base from V and 3 from J, leaving 8 bases between them. The CDR3 contains 14 residues. CDR1 and CDR2 (germline): SGHNT, YYREEE (reference sequence).

The chain is built from TRBV27 and TRBJ2-5; TRBD2 matches 8 bases. Trimming removed 5 bases from V and 1 base from J; junction bases left unmatched: 9. Per germline, CDR1 MNHEY and CDR2 SMNVEV (reference sequence). The CDR3 has 16 residues. This chain's CDR3 is CASSPGLAIVQETQYF. CDR3 nucleotide sequence: TGTGCCAGCAGTCCCGGACTAGCTATCGTCCAAGAGACCCAGTACTTC.

This chain uses TRBV7-3 with TRBJ2-5; TRBD1 matches at 9 bases. Germline lookup yields CDR1 SGHTA and CDR2 FQGTGA. J was trimmed by 5 bases and V by 4 bases; bases with no gene match: 5. The CDR3 covers 14 residues. The CDR3: CASSSTGGLETQYF. The CDR3 bases are TGTGCCAGCAGCTCCACAGGGGGCCTTGAGACCCAGTACTTC.

In regard to this clone: Mismatch with germline at one junction end may stem from a read error. This CDR3 is also generated by other DNA sequences in the sample. The CDR3 region is CASSLGPTDTQYF. The CDR3 DNA sequence: TGTGCTAGCAGCTTAGGTCCTACAGATACGCAGTATTTT. J is TRBJ2-3 and V is TRBV7-7, with D unresolved. The germline V gene encodes CDR1 SSHAT and CDR2 FNYEAQ (reference sequence). The CDR3 sequence is 13 residues long. Combining the CDR3 with reference TRBV7-7 and TRBJ2-3 gives the whole variable domain GAGVSQSPRYKVTKRGQDVTLRCDPISSHATLYWYQQALGQGPEFLTYFNYEAQPDKSGLPSDRFSAERPEGSISTLTIQRTEQRDSAMYRCASSLGPTDTQYFGPGTRLTVL.

The chain carries TRBV2 and TRBJ2-1; D perhaps matches TRBD2 (6 bases). The CDR3 is 15 amino acids. Trimming shortened V by 4 bases and J by 1 base, and 11 bases separated the two germline ends. Germline loops: CDR1 SNHLY, CDR2 FYNNEI. CDR3 protein: CASSASGESYNEQFF. The CDR3, as DNA: TGTGCCAGCAGTGCCTCGGGGGAATCCTACAATGAGCAGTTCTTC.

The CDR3 here is CASSNLRGDAGELFF. As DNA, the CDR3 is TGTGCCAGTAGTAATCTTAGGGGTGATGCCGGGGAGCTGTTTTTT. This chain connects TRBV19 to TRBJ2-2, with a weak D call TRBD1 (5 bases). V was trimmed by 4 bases and J by 6 bases, leaving 15 bases between them. The germline V gene has CDR1 LNHDA and CDR2 SQIVND (reference sequence). The CDR3 loop spans 15 amino acids.

V and J are TRBV5-8 and TRBJ2-5, with D perhaps TRBD1 (6 bases). The germline V gene has CDR1 SGHTS and CDR2 YDEGEE. The length of the CDR3 is 17 residues. Trimming stripped 4 bases from V and 0 bases from J, with 19 bases between. CDR3 DNA sequence: TGTGCCAGCAGCCGAATTAAACAGGGTTGGTACCAAGAGACCCAGTACTTC. It encodes CASSRIKQGWYQETQYF.